This T cell receptor beta chain appears in the sequencing data of a study of blood T cell repertoires in COVID-19. Study information: Acute-phase and convalescent COVID-19 samples originated in the United States, Italy and Spain. Sources were T cells, B-cell-depleted T cells, or PBMCs; the material itself was cDNA or gDNA.

Enrolment of Seattle patients took place during active infection, and they were followed longitudinally. The CDR3 is made up of 16 amino acids. The germline gives CDR1 SGHRS, CDR2 YFSETQ. The junction had 18 bases not matched to a gene; V was cut back by 4 bases and J by 12 bases. Authors' data handling: The authors estimated nucleated cell counts from reference gene primer amplification. Sequenced by immunoSEQ multiplex PCR; TCRdb stores in-frame clones only, minus some. D and trimming were read from the DNA, whereas the V and J calls and clone size are those reported in that table. The sample holds approximately 170,000 clones, 85% to 95% seen once.

Sequencing input: peripheral blood. The chain joins TRBV5-1 to TRBJ1-1, with 10 bases that match TRBD1. The sequence was obtained from a woman between 55 and 75 years old with COVID-19, enrolled during active disease. This chain's CDR3 is CASSPGHEGQGSGPFF. For the CDR3, the DNA is TGCGCCAGCAGCCCCGGACACGAGGGACAGGGGAGTGGGCCTTTCTTT.